This TCR beta chain was sequenced during a study of T-cell reconstitution after alpha-beta-depleted transplantation in children. The sample holds a few counts of this clonotype. The antigen is not known. Study results and caveats: High day-60 TCRbeta diversity in some patients came from surviving recipient T cells and thymic progenitors. There were reportedly several hundred expanded graft clones from which alpha-beta T cells came about two months after transplant. The main origin of T-cell counts and diversity one year after transplant was newly produced T cells.

The CDR3 is 14 residues long. Germline CDR1 reads KGHSH; CDR2 reads LQKENI. Trimming removed 5 bases at V and 4 bases at J, with 12 bases between. Unique molecular identifiers featured in how the TCRbeta library was prepared. In TCRdb, the PCR reads were re-called with MiXCR into one record per CDR3 protein. The table lists roughly 790,000 distinct CDR3 sequences, less than 20% of them singletons. J is TRBJ2-1 and V is TRBV18; D unresolved. The receptor was isolated from a male patient younger than 18 who had a stem cell transplant for acute lymphoblastic leukemia, so the T cells may come from the graft donor. Source: PBMCs, mostly from graft donor cells, taken 360 days after TCRalphabeta/CD19-depleted stem cell transplant. The DNA of the CDR3 is TGTGCCAGCTCATTTGACACGGCATACAATGAGCAGTTCTTC. As protein: CASSFDTAYNEQFF.